This TCR beta chain was captured by sequencing in a study of blood T cell repertoires in COVID-19. Assay: immunoSEQ multiplex PCR; the TCRdb copy retains only in-frame clones and omits some. Among 320,000 or so clones listed, 85% were seen once. V was clipped by 6 bases and J by 3 bases, with 12 bases between them. CDR3 length equals 14 residues. CDR1 and CDR2 (germline): MNHEY, SMNVEV (reference sequence). This TCR was sampled from a woman aged 30 to 39 who had been exposed to COVID-19. The chain carries TRBV27 and TRBJ2-1, with a tentative D call TRBD2 (6 bases). Sequencing was performed on PBMCs or T cells enriched from blood (not recorded which). As DNA, the CDR3 is TGTGCCAGCAGCCGGGACTGGAACTACAATGAGCAGTTCTTC. Translation gives CASSRDWNYNEQFF.